This T cell receptor beta chain is drawn from a study of PD-1 blockade in classical Hodgkin lymphoma (dated by TCRdb to the early 2020s). For the wider study: Nivolumab dosing was 3 mg/kg intravenously every 2 weeks, continuing until either disease progression or unacceptable toxicity. The study used TCR beta sequencing and CyTOF to define a peripheral blood immune signature of response to PD-1 blockade in classical Hodgkin lymphoma. Paper-wide results and their limitations: Newly diagnosed patients were reported to have lower baseline TCR diversity than healthy donors, and relapsed/refractory patients were reported to have lower baseline TCR diversity still. The study was limited to a single clinical trial cohort, and causes of repertoire differences, possibly disease activity or prior therapy, remained undefined. Patients starting nivolumab less than 1 year after ASCT had lower diversity and were excluded from later analyses to avoid confounding by immune reconstitution. Trial patients with a complete response had baseline diversity similar to that of newly diagnosed patients, while partial responders and progressors had significantly lower diversity. CD4+ but not CD8+ TCR diversity rose significantly by C4D1 (p=0.0027 vs p=0.16), most apparent in complete responders (p=0.02).

The intended sense of this specimen's time point label: cycle 1 day 1 (C1D1), immediately before nivolumab initiation. Every trial patient had relapsed after autologous stem cell transplantation, and cohorts A, B and C differed in prior brentuximab vedotin exposure. CD4+ T cells were purified from thawed PBMCs by magnetic negative selection with a Miltenyi CD4+ T cell isolation kit. The trial cohort was composed of over 50 patients with relapsed/refractory classical Hodgkin lymphoma, for whom complete response, partial response or progressive disease was recorded as best overall response. In the multi-cohort phase II CheckMate 205 trial, trial patients received single-agent nivolumab. An independent review committee assessed best overall response using the 2007 International Working Group response criteria. Trial PBMCs were collected just before the start of nivolumab (C1D1) and during therapy at cycle 2 day 1 and cycle 4 day 1. Peripheral blood was collected in 8 mL Vacutainer Cell Preparation Tubes, from which PBMCs were isolated by centrifugation and then cryopreserved. Purified CD4+ and CD8+ fractions were prepared only for cases in which an additional PBMC sample was available. Magnetically labelled cells were removed on LS columns in a quadroMACS separator, and the flow-through was collected as the purified fraction.

CDR1 and CDR2, per the germline V gene, are SQVTM and ANQGSEA. The V and J ends are trimmed by 7 bases and 5 bases, leaving 21 bases between them. The CDR3 contains 14 residues, cysteine and phenylalanine counted. This entry keeps only the CDR3 DNA: 42 bases, framed from base 1. Genomic DNA was extracted with the Qiagen DNeasy kit from unsorted PBMCs and from negatively selected CD4+ and CD8+ fractions. Using primers that anneal to V and J segments, immunoSEQ multiplex PCR amplified the TCR beta CDR3 regions. A synthetic immune receptor repertoire was used to minimize amplification bias, and remaining bias was computationally removed after sequencing. The original methods were these. Custom Python scripts were used to quantify repertoire diversity as the Shannon entropy index. Unsorted, CD4+ and CD8+ repertoires were analyzed separately, except in combined analyses where CD4+ and CD8+ sequences were merged in silico. Clonal expansion was defined as a frequency increase of at least 2-fold after treatment compared with C1D1, and clones undetected at baseline were assigned a pseudocount of 0.5. Singleton clones were defined as clones with 0 or 1 copy at C1D1, and non-singleton clones were defined as clones with 2 or more copies. Clones expanded in unsorted samples were annotated as CD4+, CD8+ or unknown by matching protein sequences in sorted samples from the same patient. Diversity changes from C1D1 to C4D1 were tested in paired samples using Wilcoxon tests. What TCRdb holds here is the immuneACCESS table cut down to in-frame rearrangements. Part of the clones is not present; checked against another copy, under half of the missing clones reflect an unresolved V gene, and the others are unexplained. The V and J calls and clone size come from that table; D and trimming were worked out from the DNA. The table for this sample lists 25,000 to 35,000 clones; around 86% of them were counted only once. More than 2% of the sample is held by the ten biggest clonotypes.

Comments on this clone: What this receptor recognizes is not known. Nothing much larger sits one base from this clone, and base qualities are not available.

The sequence derives from a human donor with classical Hodgkin lymphoma. Rearrangement joined TRBV29-1 to TRBJ2-7; TRBD1 is perhaps the D gene, given 6 matching bases. This specimen consisted of CD4+ T cells from blood, obtained at baseline. Here is the DNA: TGCAGCGCTCTGAGGGCAGGGGTGGGCGACGAGCAGTACTTC. Its protein reads: CSALRAGVGDEQYF.